The rows below give T cell receptor beta chains drawn from one sample of a study of tumor and adjacent non-tumor tissue in lung cancer. TCRdb re-called the multiplex PCR reads with MiXCR, one entry per CDR3 protein. The table shows 100,000 or so distinct CDR3 sequences, with more than 80% occurring only once. Sequenced: distant non-tumor lung tissue. The receptor set was obtained from a man in his fifties or sixties with small cell lung cancer. CDR3s include the opening cysteine and the closing phenylalanine or tryptophan. A D gene is named only where the DNA matches it firmly. Size tells how often a clone was seen (once, few, many) or the class of an expanded clone, and some rows leave it out.

V gene	clone size	CDR3 length	D gene	J gene	CDR3 protein	CDR3 DNA
TRBV28	NA	15	TRBD1	TRBJ2-7	CVSSPWTGGYREQYF	TGTGTCAGCAGCCCCTGGACAGGGGGCTATCGAGAGCAGTACTTC
TRBV29-1	NA	15	TRBD2	TRBJ2-1	CGVWTSGGNTGEQFF	TGCGGCGTCTGGACTAGCGGGGGTAATACCGGTGAGCAGTTCTTC
TRBV6-5	NA	13	NA	TRBJ2-7	CAFLRLGSYEQYF	TGTGCCTTCCTGCGACTGGGTTCCTACGAGCAGTACTTC
TRBV12-3/TRBV12-4	NA	13	NA	TRBJ2-3	CTSSFGGTDTQYF	TGTACCAGCAGTTTTGGGGGTACAGATACTCAGTATTTT
TRBV4-2	NA	16	NA	TRBJ2-2	CASSQERGIAAGELFF	TGTGCCAGCAGCCAGGAGAGAGGAATCGCCGCTGGGGAGCTGTTTTTT
TRBV6-2/TRBV6-3	NA	15	TRBD2	TRBJ2-2	CASKGTSGNTGELVF	TGTGCCAGCAAAGGGACTAGCGGGAACACCGGAGAGCTGGTTTTT
TRBV10-2	NA	13	NA	TRBJ1-2	CASSDSRGTGYTF	TGCGCCAGCAGTGACTCAAGGGGGACTGGGTACACCTTC
TRBV6-5	NA	13	NA	TRBJ2-2	CASSFVEGGELFF	TGTGCCAGCAGTTTCGTGGAAGGCGGGGAGCTGTTTTTT
TRBV4-2	NA	16	NA	TRBJ2-2	CTSSQNLRTNTEELFF	TGTACCAGCAGCCAAAATCTGAGGACCAACACCGAGGAGCTGTTTTTT
TRBV12-3/TRBV12-4	NA	15	NA	TRBJ1-1	CASSSSVWRSAGAFF	TGTGCCAGCAGTTCCTCCGTCTGGAGGAGCGCTGGAGCTTTCTTT
TRBV6-5	NA	14	NA	TRBJ2-7	CASSEGLFSYEQYF	TGTGCCAGCAGTGAGGGACTCTTTTCTTACGAGCAATACTTC
TRBV5-6	NA	16	TRBD1	TRBJ1-1	CASSLAFGTATSEAFF	TGTGCCAGCAGCTTGGCCTTCGGGACAGCGACCTCTGAAGCTTTCTTT
TRBV11-2	NA	13	NA	TRBJ2-3	CAISLEGSNTQYF	TGTGCCATTAGCCTCGAGGGGTCAAATACGCAGTATTTT
TRBV10-3	NA	12	NA	TRBJ2-3	CAIRTGSDTQYF	TGTGCCATCAGGACAGGTTCCGATACGCAGTATTTT
TRBV12-3/TRBV12-4	NA	15	NA	TRBJ1-4	CANRDDSVASEKLFF	TGTGCCAACAGGGATGATTCAGTTGCTAGTGAAAAACTGTTTTTT
TRBV4-2	NA	15	NA	TRBJ2-1	CASTQVGRPYNEQFF	TGTGCCAGCACCCAAGTCGGCCGCCCGTACAATGAACAGTTCTTC
TRBV11-2	NA	13	TRBD2	TRBJ2-7	CASSSLTSGLQYF	TGTGCCAGTAGCTCACTTACTAGCGGGCTGCAGTACTTC
TRBV6-1	NA	14	NA	TRBJ1-2	CASSEIGGAGGYTF	TGTGCCAGCAGTGAGATAGGGGGGGCCGGTGGCTACACCTTC
TRBV29-1	NA	14	NA	TRBJ2-1	CSVVPRESHNEQIF	TGCAGCGTTGTCCCCAGGGAATCTCACAATGAGCAGATCTTC
TRBV6-1	NA	17	NA	TRBJ1-1	CASSGGTTRAGSIEAFF	TGTGCCAGCAGTGGTGGGACTACCCGGGCAGGAAGCATTGAAGCTTTCTTT
TRBV12-3/TRBV12-4	NA	16	NA	TRBJ2-2	CASSLAVGSPSGELIF	TGTGCCAGCAGTTTAGCGGTAGGGAGTCCATCCGGGGAGCTGATTTTT
TRBV4-2	NA	15	NA	TRBJ2-6	CVSSRDNSGANVMTF	TGTGTCAGCAGCCGGGACAACTCTGGGGCCAACGTCATGACTTTC
TRBV4-2	NA	16	NA	TRBJ2-2	CASNQDLTANTGELFF	TGTGCCAGCAACCAAGATCTCACGGCGAACACCGGGGAACTGTTTTTT
TRBV11-2	NA	18	TRBD2	TRBJ2-1	CASSLGVAGVYVYNERFF	TGTGCCAGCAGCTTAGGAGTAGCGGGAGTCTACGTCTACAATGAGCGGTTCTTC
TRBV6-5	NA	12	NA	TRBJ1-4	CTNDRMNEKLFF	TGTACCAACGACCGGATGAATGAAAAACTGTTTTTT
TRBV11-2	medium-sized	16	NA	TRBJ1-6	CASSLAPAGTGSPLHF	TGTGCCAGCAGCTTAGCCCCCGCGGGCACGGGGTCACCCCTCCACTTT
TRBV6-2/TRBV6-3	many	19	NA	TRBJ1-1	CASSYSAFRGEKGNTEAFF	TGTGCCAGCAGTTACTCAGCATTCAGGGGCGAGAAGGGGAACACTGAAGCTTTCTTT
TRBV29-1	NA	12	NA	TRBJ2-7	CSIRDTFYERYF	TGCAGCATCCGGGACACCTTCTACGAGCGGTACTTC
TRBV12-3/TRBV12-4	NA	16	TRBD2	TRBJ2-5	CTSSFNQFSGNETQYF	TGTACCAGCAGCTTCAATCAATTTAGCGGGAATGAGACCCAGTACTTC
TRBV6-6	NA	10	NA	TRBJ2-7	CASRDYKEYF	TGTGCCAGCAGAGACTACAAGGAGTACTTC
TRBV29-1	once	13	NA	TRBJ1-1	CSIKGPMDTGAFF	TGCAGCATTAAAGGACCCATGGACACTGGAGCTTTCTTT
TRBV28	NA	15	NA	TRBJ2-2	CASSLGSANTGELLF	TGTGCCAGCAGTCTCGGATCCGCGAACACTGGGGAGCTGTTATTT
TRBV20-1	NA	13	TRBD1	TRBJ1-1	CSASKGARTEASF	TGCAGTGCTTCGAAGGGGGCGAGGACTGAAGCTTCCTTC
TRBV6-6	NA	15	TRBD1	TRBJ1-2	CASTYNPGTDYGYTF	TGTGCCAGCACTTACAACCCCGGGACAGACTATGGCTACACTTTC
TRBV6-6	NA	14	NA	TRBJ2-2	CAISWGAVAGELFF	TGTGCCATCAGCTGGGGAGCGGTGGCCGGGGAGCTGTTTTTT
TRBV4-2	many	15	TRBD1	TRBJ2-7	CASSQERTGTYEQYF	TGTGCCAGCAGCCAAGAACGGACAGGGACCTACGAGCAGTACTTC
TRBV2	NA	15	TRBD1	TRBJ2-2	CTTQSGTERTGELFF	TGTACCACCCAATCAGGGACAGAGAGGACCGGGGAGCTGTTTTTT